One and the same sample provided the 15 T cell receptor beta chains below, sequenced in a study of shared clonotypes between healthy human individuals. Profiling relied on immunoSEQ multiplex PCR, and the TCRdb table lists in-frame clones only, not all of them. This sample has more than 150,000 clones, with about 93% found just once. The source material was naive CD4+ T cells sorted from blood. The sample's subset: CD45RA+ positively selected. All receptors come from a woman in her 30s in good health.

This chain uses TRBV6-6 with TRBJ2-7; no reliable D call. Germline CDR1 MNHNY, CDR2 SVGAGI (reference sequence). The CDR3 loop spans 15 amino acids. V lost 1 base to trimming and J lost 0 bases, with 10 bases between them. CDR3 residues: CASSYYARSSYEQYF. The CDR3 DNA is TGTGCCAGCAGTTACTACGCAAGGAGCTCCTACGAGCAGTACTTC.

CDR3 protein: CASSQEVTTGSGNTIYF. The CDR3 coding sequence is TGTGCCAGCAGCCAAGAGGTCACGACAGGGTCTGGAAACACCATATATTTT. The genes are TRBV4-2 and TRBJ1-3, with 7 bases lining up with TRBD1. The length of the CDR3 is 17 residues. Germline values: CDR1 LGHNA, CDR2 YNFKEQ. V was clipped by 0 bases and J by 1 base; unmatched bases: 6.

The V gene is TRBV5-1, the J gene TRBJ1-1, with D unresolved. This CDR3 contains 15 residues. In germline, CDR1 is SGHRS, CDR2 YFSETQ. The germline V and J ends were trimmed by 5 bases and 5 bases, with 19 bases remaining between them. CDR3 sequence: CASSTDPGRGTEAFF. The CDR3 nucleotides are TGCGCCAGCAGTACCGACCCCGGGCGGGGTACTGAAGCTTTCTTT. Based on the CDR3 plus reference TRBV5-1 and TRBJ1-1, the full variable domain is KAGVTQTPRYLIKTRGQQVTLSCSPISGHRSVSWYQQTPGQGLQFLFEYFSETQRNKGNFPGRFSGRQFSNSRSEMNVSTLELGDSALYLCASSTDPGRGTEAFFGQGTRLTVV.

The rearrangement uses TRBV6-5 and TRBJ1-2; possible D gene TRBD1, 5 bases. Looked up from germline, CDR1 is MNHEY and CDR2 is SVGAGI. This CDR3 has 14 amino acids. The V and J ends lost 6 bases and 1 base respectively, with 12 bases between them. The CDR3 DNA is TGTGCCAGCAGCAACCTAGACAGTAACTATGGCTACACCTTC. Its protein product is CASSNLDSNYGYTF.

The chain carries TRBV5-1 and TRBJ2-7, with D perhaps matching TRBD2 (6 bases). CDR1 is SGHRS, CDR2 YFSETQ, per germline. The CDR3 sequence is 13 residues long. The ends were cut back, 4 bases at V and 5 bases at J, with 13 bases in the middle. The CDR3 spells CASSTGLRHEQYF. CDR3 DNA sequence: TGCGCCAGCAGCACGGGACTCCGCCACGAGCAGTACTTC.

J is TRBJ1-5 and V is TRBV4-2; D is unresolved. Germline values: CDR1 LGHNA, CDR2 YNFKEQ. Trimming removed 0 bases from V and 7 bases from J, with 13 bases in between. The CDR3 consists of 15 residues. CDR3 DNA: TGTGCCAGCAGCCAAGATTCCTTGCCGGGGCAGCCCCAGCATTTT. Encoded protein: CASSQDSLPGQPQHF.

The CDR3 loop reads CASSVLSEGNEQFF. The CDR3 coding sequence is TGTGCCAGCAGCGTCCTCTCCGAGGGGAATGAGCAGTTCTTC. This chain connects TRBV9 to TRBJ2-1; D could derive from TRBD1 or TRBD2 (5 bases each). Germline CDR1 SGDLS, CDR2 YYNGEE. Deletions cut 2 bases from V and 7 bases from J, with 13 bases between. The CDR3 runs to 14 residues.

In regard to this clone: One junction end disagrees with the germline gene, perhaps due to a read error. This chain links TRBV18 with TRBJ2-1; 14 bases fit TRBD2. The CDR3 length is 17 residues. Germline V gives CDR1 KGHSH, CDR2 LQKENI. This chain's CDR3 is CASSSPGLAGAYNEQFF. The DNA for the CDR3 is TGTGCCAGCTCATCACCGGGACTAGCGGGGGCCTACAATGAGCAGTTCTTC.

The chain uses TRBV2 and TRBJ2-1; the D call may be TRBD1 or TRBD2 (5 bases each). Germline lookup yields CDR1 SNHLY and CDR2 FYNNEI. Trimming took 9 bases from V and 8 from J, leaving 20 bases between them. The CDR3 loop spans 14 amino acids. This chain's CDR3 is CASSRDAEVDEQFF. The CDR3 bases are TGTGCCAGTTCCCGGGACGCAGAGGTCGATGAGCAGTTCTTC.

The chain has TRBV9 and TRBJ2-1; the match to TRBD2 covers 11 bases. Per germline, CDR1 SGDLS and CDR2 YYNGEE. Losses at the gene ends were 4 bases for V and 5 bases for J; bases not matched to a gene: 8. The CDR3 is made up of 16 amino acids. The CDR3 loop reads CASSLRGTSGDNEQFF. The CDR3 DNA reads TGTGCCAGCAGCCTACGTGGGACTAGCGGAGACAATGAGCAGTTCTTC.

The chain couples TRBV6-5 to TRBJ2-2; D remains ambiguous. The CDR3 extends over 15 amino acids. The germline V and J ends were trimmed by 6 bases and 1 base, with 12 bases remaining between them. Germline V gene sequence: CDR1 MNHEY, CDR2 SVGAGI. The CDR3: CASRRGDQNTGELFF. CDR3 nucleotides: TGTGCCAGCAGGCGAGGAGACCAGAACACCGGGGAGCTGTTTTTT.

V and J are TRBV5-1 and TRBJ2-7; a weak D match, TRBD1 (5 bases). The germline gives CDR1 SGHRS, CDR2 YFSETQ. The CDR3 is 14 residues long. V shed 2 bases and J shed 2 bases, with 11 bases lying between them. The CDR3: CASSFGQMTYEQYF. CDR3 DNA: TGCGCCAGCAGCTTTGGACAAATGACCTACGAGCAGTACTTC.

Remarks on this clone: At the DNA level, this CDR3 is encoded by other sequences in the same sample as well. This chain uses TRBV19 with TRBJ2-7, with TRBD1 matching 7 bases. V was pared by 4 bases and J by 2 bases, with 5 bases of the junction left unmatched. The CDR3 extends over 14 amino acids. The germline V gene encodes CDR1 LNHDA and CDR2 SQIVND (reference sequence). Here the CDR3 DNA reads TGTGCCAGTAGTACTCGGACAGGACCCTACGAGCAGTACTTC. Translated, it gives CASSTRTGPYEQYF.

The J gene is TRBJ2-7, the V gene TRBV7-3; D assignment may be TRBD1 or TRBD2 (6 bases each). Germline CDR1 and CDR2: SGHTA and FQGTGA. The CDR3 contains 12 residues. V dropped 7 bases and J dropped 2 bases, with 9 bases sitting between them. The CDR3 loop is CASTGAPYEQYF. Written as DNA, the CDR3 is TGTGCCAGCACGGGGGCCCCCTACGAGCAGTACTTC.

The chain is built from TRBV28 and TRBJ2-5, with D unclear. Between the trimmed V and J ends, which lost 2 bases and 4 bases, there was a span of 5 bases. The V gene's germline CDR1 is MDHEN and CDR2 SYDVKM. The CDR3 totals 12 residues. The CDR3 sequence: CASSLDRETQYF. In DNA form, the CDR3 reads TGTGCCAGCAGTTTAGACCGAGAGACCCAGTACTTC.